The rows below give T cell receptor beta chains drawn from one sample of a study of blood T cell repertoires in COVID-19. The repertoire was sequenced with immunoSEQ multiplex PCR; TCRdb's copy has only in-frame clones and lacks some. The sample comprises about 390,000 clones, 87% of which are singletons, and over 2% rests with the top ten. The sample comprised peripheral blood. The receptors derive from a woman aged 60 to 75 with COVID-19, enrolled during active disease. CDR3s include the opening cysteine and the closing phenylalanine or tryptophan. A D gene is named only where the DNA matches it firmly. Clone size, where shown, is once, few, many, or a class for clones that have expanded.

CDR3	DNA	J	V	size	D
CASSPRQGRTGELFF	TGTGCCAGCAGCCCGAGACAGGGTCGAACCGGGGAGCTGTTTTTT	TRBJ2-2	TRBV3-1/TRBV3-2	once	TRBD1
CASSPGGGQGRGYTF	TGTGCCAGCAGTCCTGGGGGCGGACAGGGACGCGGCTACACCTTC	TRBJ1-2	TRBV27	NA	TRBD1
CASSLGGTGGALRGYTF	TGTGCCAGCAGCTTAGGTGGGACAGGAGGGGCCTTGCGGGGCTACACCTTC	TRBJ1-2	TRBV7-8	NA	TRBD1
CASSQWAGIHLGYTF	TGTGCCAGCAGCCAATGGGCAGGGATCCACCTTGGCTACACCTTC	TRBJ1-2	TRBV3-1/TRBV3-2	NA	NA
CASIKGGVSSYNSPLHF	TGTGCCAGCATCAAAGGGGGGGTAAGCTCCTATAATTCACCCCTCCACTTT	TRBJ1-6	TRBV2	NA	NA
CSVEDKDGGTYEQYF	TGCAGCGTTGAAGATAAGGACGGGGGGACCTACGAGCAGTACTTC	TRBJ2-7	TRBV29-1	NA	TRBD2
CASSGLGYEQFF	TGCGCCAGCAGCGGACTAGGCTATGAGCAGTTCTTC	TRBJ2-1	TRBV5-1	NA	TRBD2
CASSPLGQGFSGNTEAFF	TGTGCCAGCAGCCCCCTGGGCCAGGGGTTTTCGGGGAACACTGAAGCTTTCTTT	TRBJ1-1	TRBV5-6	once	NA
CASSVFPGVSGANVLTF	TGTGCCAGCAGTGTCTTCCCGGGGGTCTCTGGGGCCAACGTCCTGACTTTC	TRBJ2-6	TRBV6-1	NA	NA
CASSISGGADEQFF	TGTGCCAGCAGCATTAGCGGGGGGGCGGATGAGCAGTTCTTC	TRBJ2-1	TRBV7-9	NA	TRBD2
CASSESAGDTDTQYF	TGTGCCAGCAGTGAGTCGGCGGGGGACACAGATACGCAGTATTTT	TRBJ2-3	TRBV2	many	TRBD2
CASSLAGVTSSYGYTF	TGCGCCAGCAGCTTGGCCGGGGTAACTTCCAGCTATGGCTACACCTTC	TRBJ1-2	TRBV5-1	NA	NA
CASSHISGQRIEAFF	TGCGCCAGCAGCCATATATCGGGACAGAGGATCGAAGCTTTCTTT	TRBJ1-1	TRBV4-1	few	TRBD1
CASSQGGAYEQYF	TGCGCCAGCAGCCAAGGCGGGGCCTACGAGCAGTACTTC	TRBJ2-7	TRBV4-1	NA	NA
CASSTTSGGAYEQYF	TGTGCCAGCTCCACCACTAGCGGGGGGGCATATGAGCAGTACTTC	TRBJ2-7	TRBV18	NA	TRBD2
CASSFGTGYEGEQFF	TGCGCCAGCAGCTTCGGGACAGGGTATGAAGGTGAGCAGTTCTTC	TRBJ2-1	TRBV5-1	NA	TRBD1
CASSYGGSFNEKLFF	TGTGCCAGCAGTTACGGCGGCAGCTTTAATGAAAAACTGTTTTTT	TRBJ1-4	TRBV6-5	NA	NA
CATHGGGGTGELFF	TGTGCCACCCACGGGGGAGGGGGAACCGGGGAGCTGTTTTTT	TRBJ2-2	TRBV27	NA	NA
CATSDLGAGSTGELFF	TGTGCCACCAGTGATTTGGGGGCAGGGTCCACCGGGGAGCTGTTTTTT	TRBJ2-2	TRBV24-1	once	NA
CASSLTGQLSEQFF	TGTGCCAGCAGCTTAACGGGCCAGCTCAGTGAGCAGTTCTTC	TRBJ2-1	TRBV7-3	NA	NA
CASSQDPSLEQYF	TGCGCCAGCAGCCAAGATCCTAGCTTGGAGCAGTACTTC	TRBJ2-7	TRBV4-1	once	NA
CASSFGQGTGELFF	TGTGCCAGCAGTTTTGGACAGGGAACCGGGGAGCTGTTTTTT	TRBJ2-2	TRBV6-5	NA	TRBD1
CASSPRTGGWTETQYF	TGTGCCAGCTCACCCCGGACAGGGGGTTGGACGGAGACCCAGTACTTC	TRBJ2-5	TRBV18	NA	TRBD1
CASSLPSGGLYEQYF	TGTGCCAGTAGTTTACCGAGCGGGGGTCTTTACGAGCAGTACTTC	TRBJ2-7	TRBV19	NA	TRBD2
CASRYRQGGTYNSPLHF	TGTGCCAGCAGGTATCGACAGGGGGGCACCTATAATTCACCCCTCCACTTT	TRBJ1-6	TRBV5-4	NA	TRBD1
CASTRTPPYNSPLHF	TGTGCCAGCACTCGGACACCCCCTTATAATTCACCCCTCCACTTT	TRBJ1-6	TRBV6-5	NA	NA
CASSHTGQGWGTDTQYF	TGTGCCAGCAGCCACACCGGACAGGGCTGGGGCACAGATACGCAGTATTTT	TRBJ2-3	TRBV5-5	NA	TRBD1
CASSAIGLEGGYTF	TGTGCCAGTAGTGCAATTGGACTGGAAGGTGGCTACACCTTC	TRBJ1-2	TRBV19	NA	NA
CASSKGGPPGQGTDTQYF	TGTGCCAGCAGCAAAGGGGGGCCGCCGGGACAGGGCACAGATACGCAGTATTTT	TRBJ2-3	TRBV21-1	NA	NA
CASNLIPYSGTTGEGYTF	TGCGCCAGCAACCTAATCCCGTACTCGGGGACCACAGGGGAGGGCTACACCTTC	TRBJ1-2	TRBV5-1	NA	TRBD1
CASTNGTYGYTF	TGTGCCAGTACTAACGGCACGTATGGCTACACCTTC	TRBJ1-2	TRBV28	NA	NA
CASSIRTWRETQYF	TGTGCCAGTAGTATAAGGACATGGAGAGAGACCCAGTACTTC	TRBJ2-5	TRBV19	NA	NA
CASSQLPGGTYEQYF	TGTGCCAGCAGCCAACTACCGGGGGGTACCTACGAGCAGTACTTC	TRBJ2-7	TRBV7-9	NA	TRBD2
CSASPRQGWGNTIYF	TGCAGTGCCAGTCCTCGACAGGGTTGGGGAAACACCATATATTTT	TRBJ1-3	TRBV20-1	NA	TRBD1
CASSPRTGPLWAKNIQYF	TGTGCCAGCAGCCCCCGGACAGGACCCCTTTGGGCCAAAAACATTCAGTACTTC	TRBJ2-4	TRBV9	NA	TRBD1
CASASGGYTF	TGTGCCAGCGCCTCGGGTGGCTACACCTTC	TRBJ1-2	TRBV2	NA	NA
CASLTDRVSPLHF	TGTGCCAGCCTCACGGACAGGGTTTCACCCCTCCACTTT	TRBJ1-6	TRBV28	NA	TRBD1
CASSLGASGANVLTF	TGTGCCAGCAGCTTAGGGGCTTCTGGGGCCAACGTCCTGACTTTC	TRBJ2-6	TRBV7-6	NA	NA
CASSLAPSGGPYNEQFF	TGTGCCAGCAGCTTAGCGCCTAGCGGGGGCCCCTACAATGAGCAGTTCTTC	TRBJ2-1	TRBV7-6	NA	TRBD2
CASSPVNYNEQFF	TGTGCCAGCAGCCCAGTAAACTACAATGAGCAGTTCTTC	TRBJ2-1	TRBV5-4	NA	NA
CASSPREVANVLTF	TGTGCCAGCAGCCCTCGCGAGGTGGCCAACGTCCTGACTTTC	TRBJ2-6	TRBV3-1/TRBV3-2	NA	NA
CASSNYYSGANVLTF	TGTGCCAGCAGCAACTACTACTCTGGGGCCAACGTCCTGACTTTC	TRBJ2-6	TRBV3-1/TRBV3-2	NA	NA
CATSRADSPLHF	TGTGCCACCAGCAGGGCGGATTCACCCCTCCACTTT	TRBJ1-6	TRBV15	NA	NA
CASSHSGTGQGQPQHF	TGTGCCAGCAGCCATTCCGGGACAGGGCAAGGTCAGCCCCAGCATTTT	TRBJ1-5	TRBV3-1/TRBV3-2	NA	TRBD1
CASSERSWATNEKLFF	TGTGCCAGCAGTGAAAGGAGCTGGGCAACTAATGAAAAACTGTTTTTT	TRBJ1-4	TRBV6-1	NA	NA
CASSIDTPVYNEQFF	TGTGCCAGTAGTATAGATACCCCGGTATACAATGAGCAGTTCTTC	TRBJ2-1	TRBV19	NA	NA
CASRPGTGRGDNQQFF	TGTGCCAGCAGACCCGGGACAGGGAGGGGCGATAATCAGCAGTTCTTC	TRBJ2-1	TRBV3-1/TRBV3-2	NA	TRBD1
CATSRDLGQGNIYGYTF	TGTGCCACCAGCAGAGATTTGGGACAGGGGAATATCTATGGCTACACCTTC	TRBJ1-2	TRBV15	NA	TRBD1
CASSVATGSGSGNTIYF	TGTGCCAGCAGCGTAGCTACAGGGTCGGGCTCTGGAAACACCATATATTTT	TRBJ1-3	TRBV9	NA	NA
CSVEVPRRANYGYTF	TGCAGCGTTGAAGTGCCCAGGAGGGCAAACTATGGCTACACCTTC	TRBJ1-2	TRBV29-1	NA	NA
CASSLPVLAGATDTQYF	TGTGCCAGCAGCCTGCCGGTATTGGCGGGGGCCACAGATACGCAGTATTTT	TRBJ2-3	TRBV7-8	once	NA
CASSMKHLNTEAFF	TGTGCCAGTAGTATGAAACACCTGAACACTGAAGCTTTCTTT	TRBJ1-1	TRBV19	NA	NA
CASSYGTPYGYTF	TGTGCCAGCAGTTACGGGACACCCTATGGCTACACCTTC	TRBJ1-2	TRBV6-6	NA	NA
CASSQGDRDRVNYGYTF	TGTGCCAGCAGCCAGGGCGACCGGGACAGGGTTAACTATGGCTACACCTTC	TRBJ1-2	TRBV3-1/TRBV3-2	NA	TRBD1
CASSPGSPSGLTDTQYF	TGTGCCAGCAGCCCAGGATCCCCTAGCGGACTCACAGATACGCAGTATTTT	TRBJ2-3	TRBV3-1/TRBV3-2	NA	TRBD2
CASSLNGAYEQYF	TGTGCCAGCAGTTTAAACGGAGCCTACGAGCAGTACTTC	TRBJ2-7	TRBV27	NA	NA
CASTQQGIVETQYF	TGTGCCAGCACCCAACAGGGGATTGTCGAGACCCAGTACTTC	TRBJ2-5	TRBV2	NA	TRBD1
CASMGGYLQETQYF	TGCGCCAGCATGGGGGGGTACCTTCAAGAGACCCAGTACTTC	TRBJ2-5	TRBV5-1	NA	TRBD2
CASSVQGVGNQPQHF	TGTGCCAGCAGTGTACAGGGGGTAGGTAATCAGCCCCAGCATTTT	TRBJ1-5	TRBV2	NA	TRBD1